This T cell receptor beta chain was sequenced for a study of shared clonotypes between healthy human individuals. General study results and limits: All-four-donor shared clonotypes had higher generation probabilities than non-shared clonotypes did. Limitation of the genetic and exposure-history diversity represented came from the few donors.

Generated by immunoSEQ multiplex PCR, the TCRdb table keeps only in-frame clones and is missing some. The table lists nearly 2 million clones, about 95% of them singletons. This CDR3 region has 14 residues. CDR1 is SGHDT, CDR2 YYEEEE, per germline. Trimming cost V 4 bases and J 8 bases, with 16 bases left between them. Naive CD8 cells were CD45RO-negative, positively selected for CCR7, excluding terminally differentiated effector memory CD45RA+ cells. A note on this clone: No antigen is known for it.

V and J are TRBV5-6 and TRBJ1-3; D remains ambiguous. Sequencing input: naive CD8+ T cells sorted from blood. The receptor comes from a man aged 18 to 30 in good health. As DNA, the CDR3 is TGTGCCAGCAGCGGATTTTTAGGCGGGGACACCATATATTTT. Translating gives CASSGFLGGDTIYF.